Shown below are 9 T cell receptor beta chains from a single sample sequenced in a study of control samples from healthy donors and cancer patients. Sequenced by immunoSEQ multiplex PCR; TCRdb stores in-frame clones only, minus some. The sample carries 85,000 to 95,000 clones, 82% recorded once. The sequencing sample was made of blood. These TCRs come from a woman aged 55 to 70 in good health.

The rearrangement joins TRBV5-1 to TRBJ2-3, with 7 bases matching TRBD2. The germline gives CDR1 SGHRS, CDR2 YFSETQ. The CDR3 consists of 15 residues. J lost 3 bases, V lost 6 bases, and 10 bases had no gene match. CDR3 sequence: CASKGGRASTDTQYF. The CDR3 DNA reads TGCGCCAGCAAGGGAGGGAGGGCCTCGACAGATACGCAGTATTTT.

The chain joins TRBV2 to TRBJ1-3; D might be TRBD1 (5 bases). Deletions cut 4 bases from V and 4 bases from J, with 11 bases between. Per the germline V gene, CDR1 is SNHLY and CDR2 is FYNNEI. This CDR3 contains 14 residues. CDR3 bases: TGTGCCAGCAGTGTGGCCGGGGGAGGAAACACCATATATTTT. This encodes CASSVAGGGNTIYF.

This clone turned up a few times. The V gene is TRBV7-8, the J gene TRBJ2-1, with D unclear. Germline values: CDR1 SGHVS, CDR2 FQNEAQ. The CDR3 runs to 14 residues. V was shortened by 0 bases and J by 8 bases, with 11 bases between the two germline ends. CDR3 coding DNA: TGTGCCAGCAGCTTAGCGGCAGCTATGGATGAGCAGTTCTTC. Encoded protein: CASSLAAAMDEQFF.

The gene calls are TRBV7-2 and TRBJ2-7; 7 bases agree with TRBD2. CDR1 is SGHTA, CDR2 FQGNSA, per germline. V trimming: 5 bases; J trimming: 4 bases; junction bases outside the gene matches: 5. The CDR3 is 13 amino acids. The CDR3 region is CASSLRGEYEQYF. DNA for the CDR3: TGTGCCAGCAGCCTACGGGGGGAGTACGAGCAGTACTTC.

This chain connects TRBV6-6 to TRBJ2-2; D may match TRBD1 or TRBD2 (5 bases each). The V end was cut by 6 bases, the J end by 5 bases, with 19 bases between. CDR3 length equals 16 residues. The V gene's germline CDR1 is MNHNY and CDR2 SVGAGI (reference sequence). Here the CDR3 reads CASRDPGRRNTGELFF. CDR3 nucleotide sequence: TGTGCCAGCAGGGACCCGGGACGGAGAAATACCGGGGAGCTGTTTTTT.

The V and J genes are TRBV15 and TRBJ2-5; no clear D. Trimming left V 1 base short and J 5 bases short, with 8 bases between. This CDR3 is 13 amino acids long. Germline V gene data show CDR1 as LNHNV and CDR2 as YYDKDF (reference sequence). CDR3 sequence reads: CATSRGVTETQYF. CDR3 coding DNA: TGTGCCACCAGCAGAGGCGTGACGGAGACCCAGTACTTC.

The V gene is TRBV4-1, the J gene TRBJ2-3; 8 nucleotides match TRBD2. This CDR3 contains 17 residues. From germline, CDR1 is MGHRA and CDR2 YSYEKL. Trimming cost V 1 base and J 5 bases; bases outside gene matches: 11. For the CDR3, the DNA is TGCGCCAGCAGCCAAGTGAACCCGGGGGGGCGGGTAGATACGCAGTATTTT. Translation: CASSQVNPGGRVDTQYF.

V is TRBV21-1 and J is TRBJ2-7. TRBV21-1 is shown as a pseudogene. The CDR3 extends over 15 amino acids. The CDR3 coding sequence is TGTGCCAGCCGGACGGGACGGGGTGAGGGATACGAGCAGTACTTC. Residues: CASRTGRGEGYEQYF.

The gene calls are TRBV24-1 and TRBJ2-1; D gene ambiguous. Germline CDR1 KGHDR, CDR2 SFDVKD. V lost 3 bases and J 8 bases, leaving 10 bases between the germline ends. The CDR3 is made up of 13 amino acids. CDR3 protein: CATSDTMRDEQFF. DNA for the CDR3: TGTGCCACCAGTGATACGATGAGAGATGAGCAGTTCTTC.